The T cell receptor (beta chain) under discussion was sequenced for a study of blood T cell repertoires in COVID-19. Whole-study context: The United States, Italy and Spain provided the acute and convalescent COVID-19 samples. Sources were T cells, B-cell-depleted T cells, or PBMCs; the material itself was cDNA or gDNA.

In the source study's methods: Reference gene primers were amplified, and this amplification served to estimate nucleated cell counts. The assay was immunoSEQ multiplex PCR, and TCRdb's table has in-frame clones only and misses some. That table gives V, J and clone size, and the DNA gave D and trimming. The sample carries 130,000 or so clones, roughly 84% recorded once. This clone was detected only a few times. This TCR derives from a man aged 60 to 75 with acute or convalescent COVID-19. Sequences were obtained from peripheral blood.

The CDR3 protein is CSVDTGLDTGELFF. The CDR3 DNA reads TGCAGCGTCGATACAGGGTTGGACACCGGGGAGCTGTTTTTT. This chain links TRBV29-1 with TRBJ2-2; the D gene is possibly TRBD1 (6 bases). Germline-derived CDR1 and CDR2 are SQVTM and ANQGSEA. This CDR3 contains 14 residues. V was cut by 6 bases and J by 3 bases, with 14 bases left in between.